One and the same sample provided the 15 T cell receptor beta chains below, sequenced in a study of T-cell reconstitution after alpha-beta-depleted transplantation in children. Unique molecular identifiers were incorporated during preparation of the TCRbeta library. TCRdb passed the PCR reads through MiXCR, listing each CDR3 protein once. The repertoire consists of fewer than 400,000 distinct CDR3 sequences, with roughly 22% occurring once and the leading ten covering less than 4.5%. Sequences were derived from PBMCs from the stem cell graft donor, sampled from the stem cell graft. The receptors stem from a human donor who donated a stem cell graft to a child with acute myeloid leukemia.

The sample holds many counts of this clonotype. The V call is TRBV20-1, the J call TRBJ1-2, with D perhaps matching TRBD1 (6 bases). The CDR3 is made up of 14 amino acids. The V and J ends lost 3 bases and 0 bases respectively, with 11 bases between them. Germline lookup yields CDR1 DFQATT and CDR2 SNEGSKA (reference sequence). Here the CDR3 reads CSARRGGANYGYTF. The CDR3 DNA is TGCAGTGCTAGGAGGGGGGGAGCTAACTATGGCTACACCTTC.

The chain couples TRBV3-1 to TRBJ2-7; D call uncertain. V was trimmed by 0 bases and J by 3 bases, leaving 6 bases between them. CDR3 length: 13 residues. From germline, CDR1 is LGHDT and CDR2 YNNKEL (reference sequence). CDR3 DNA: TGTGCCAGCAGCCAAGAACTGGGCTACGAGCAGTACTTC. Amino acid sequence: CASSQELGYEQYF.

This clonotype was counted once. The chain links TRBV7-9 to TRBJ2-7, with 10 bases matching TRBD1. V gave up 5 bases and J gave up 2 bases; unmatched junction bases: 6. The CDR3 spans 15 residues. Germline lookup yields CDR1 SEHNR and CDR2 FQNEAQ (reference sequence). CDR3 in amino acids: CASSPGTGDPYEQYF. Written as DNA, the CDR3 is TGTGCCAGCAGCCCAGGGACAGGGGACCCCTACGAGCAGTACTTC.

This clonotype was detected many times. This chain joins TRBV29-1 and TRBJ2-1; 8 bases agree with TRBD2. Germline CDR1 reads SQVTM; CDR2 reads ANQGSEA. The CDR3 has 13 amino acids. V dropped 4 bases and J dropped 9; count of bases not matched to a gene: 8. Here the CDR3 DNA reads TGCAGCGTTGGTGGAAACGCGGGGGGTGAGCAGTTCTTC. Amino acids: CSVGGNAGGEQFF.

Ten or more counts support this clonotype. J is TRBJ1-3 and V is TRBV29-1, with D hard to call. V was pared by 4 bases and J by 1 base, with 11 bases between. Per germline, CDR1 SQVTM and CDR2 ANQGSEA. The CDR3 length is 14 residues. As DNA, the CDR3 is TGCAGCGTTGCCGGGATCCTTTCTGGAAACACCATATATTTT. It is translated as CSVAGILSGNTIYF.

CDR3 residues: CASSPELAGVKETQYF. The CDR3 region has the DNA TGTGCCAGCAGCCCAGAACTAGCGGGAGTTAAAGAGACCCAGTACTTC. The chain is built from TRBV28 and TRBJ2-5; 11 bases are a match to TRBD2. The CDR3 contains 16 residues. Germline V lookup: CDR1 MDHEN, CDR2 SYDVKM. The ends lost 6 bases at V and 3 bases at J; junction bases unmatched: 9.

The rearrangement joins TRBV5-1 to TRBJ2-7, with TRBD2 matching 9 bases. The CDR3 sequence is 16 residues long. CDR1 is SGHRS, CDR2 YFSETQ, per germline. J was trimmed by 3 bases and V by 1 base; bases with no gene match: 8. The CDR3 nucleotides read TGCGCCAGCAGCTTGCTACTAGCGGGCGAGGACTACGAGCAGTACTTC. This gives the protein CASSLLLAGEDYEQYF. The variable domain in full, completed from reference TRBV5-1 and TRBJ2-7, reads KAGVTQTPRYLIKTRGQQVTLSCSPISGHRSVSWYQQTPGQGLQFLFEYFSETQRNKGNFPGRFSGRQFSNSRSEMNVSTLELGDSALYLCASSLLLAGEDYEQYFGPGTRLTVT.

The genes are TRBV6-5 and TRBJ1-4, with D uncertain. This CDR3 spans 14 amino acids. Germline V CDR1 and CDR2: MNHEY, SVGAGI. The V end was cut by 8 bases, the J end by 8 bases, with 18 bases between. The CDR3 is CASGSVGLGEKLFF. DNA of the CDR3: TGTGCCAGCGGTTCTGTGGGATTGGGCGAAAAACTGTTTTTT.

The chain links TRBV15 to TRBJ2-6, with D perhaps given as TRBD1 or TRBD2 (5 bases each). V dropped 0 bases and J dropped 0 bases, with 18 bases sitting between them. This CDR3 has 20 amino acids. Germline CDR1 is LNHNV and CDR2 is YYDKDF (reference sequence). CDR3 region: CATSRDESRDPSSGANVLTF. The CDR3 DNA sequence: TGTGCCACCAGCAGAGATGAGAGTCGGGACCCCTCCTCTGGGGCCAACGTCCTGACTTTC. Full variable domain (remainder filled in from reference TRBV15 and TRBJ2-6): DAMVIQNPRYQVTQFGKPVTLSCSQTLNHNVMYWYQQKSSQAPKLLFHYYDKDFNNEADTPDNFQSRRPNTSFCFLDIRSPGLGDTAMYLCATSRDESRDPSSGANVLTFGAGSRLTVL.

This chain joins TRBV4-1 and TRBJ2-1; 7 bases align to TRBD2. The CDR3 consists of 15 residues. Germline CDR1 is MGHRA and CDR2 is YSYEKL. With 4 bases clipped from V and 8 bases from J, the junction kept 11 bases outside the gene matches. The CDR3 DNA sequence: TGCGCCAGCAGCCCGTGGGAGGGGTCGGGGTATGAGCAGTTCTTC. Amino acids: CASSPWEGSGYEQFF.

The CDR3 DNA reads as TGCGCCAGCAGCCAACCGGGACAGGGGTACAATGAGCAGTTCTTC. It codes for CASSQPGQGYNEQFF. V usage is TRBV4-1 and J usage is TRBJ2-1, with 10 bases aligning to TRBD1. Germline assignment: CDR1 MGHRA and CDR2 YSYEKL. This CDR3 has 15 residues. Trimming at V came to 2 bases and at J to 4 bases, leaving 2 bases not matched to a gene.

This chain uses TRBV7-9 with TRBJ1-6, with D hard to call. The CDR3 has 16 amino acids. Looked up from germline, CDR1 is SEHNR and CDR2 is FQNEAQ (reference sequence). Trimming shortened V by 3 bases and J by 10 bases, and 19 bases separated the two germline ends. The CDR3 spells CASSFVQRGAYSPLHF. The CDR3 DNA sequence: TGTGCCAGCAGCTTTGTTCAACGGGGAGCTTACTCACCCCTCCACTTT.

This clonotype was counted a few times. The chain uses TRBV5-5 and TRBJ2-3; D is unresolved. CDR3 length: 17 amino acids. The germline V gene has CDR1 SGHKS and CDR2 YYEKEE (reference sequence). The ends were cut back, 0 bases at V and 8 bases at J, with 22 bases in the middle. The CDR3 reads CASSLALRIESGGTQYF. As DNA, the CDR3 is TGTGCCAGCAGCTTGGCCCTGAGAATAGAATCTGGTGGTACGCAGTATTTT. The whole variable domain, remainder taken from reference TRBV5-5 and TRBJ2-3, is DAGVTQSPTHLIKTRGQQVTLRCSPISGHKSVSWYQQVLGQGPQFIFQYYEKEERGRGNFPDRFSARQFPNYSSELNVNALLLGDSALYLCASSLALRIESGGTQYFGPGTRLTVL.

This chain connects TRBV7-7 to TRBJ2-5, with D perhaps TRBD1 or TRBD2 (5 bases each). The V end lost 3 bases, the J end lost 5 bases, and 13 bases lay between the germline ends. Germline CDR1 reads SSHAT; CDR2 reads FNYEAQ (reference sequence). CDR3 length: 14 amino acids. CDR3 loop: CASSFWGPRETQYF. The CDR3 nucleotides read TGTGCCAGCAGCTTTTGGGGACCCCGGGAGACCCAGTACTTC.

The chain joins TRBV20-1 to TRBJ1-4; D is perhaps TRBD1 (5 bases). Trimming removed 0 bases at V and 2 bases at J, with 10 bases between. The CDR3 consists of 15 residues. Germline V lookup: CDR1 DFQATT, CDR2 SNEGSKA (reference sequence). This CDR3 reads CSAREVGGTNEKLFF. The DNA of the CDR3 is TGCAGTGCTAGAGAAGTTGGGGGTACTAATGAAAAACTGTTTTTT.